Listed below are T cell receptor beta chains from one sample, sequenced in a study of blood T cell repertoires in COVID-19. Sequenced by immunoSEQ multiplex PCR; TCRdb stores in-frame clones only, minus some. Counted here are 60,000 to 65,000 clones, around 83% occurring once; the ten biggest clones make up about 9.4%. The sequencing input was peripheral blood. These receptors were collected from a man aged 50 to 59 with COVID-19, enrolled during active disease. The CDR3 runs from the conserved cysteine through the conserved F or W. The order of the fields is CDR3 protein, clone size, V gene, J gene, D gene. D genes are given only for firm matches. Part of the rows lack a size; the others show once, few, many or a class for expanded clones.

cdr3_aa: CASSFSGRGYNEQFF
clone_size: NA
v_call: TRBV6-5
j_call: TRBJ2-1
d_call: TRBD2

cdr3_aa: CATSDPRQGRTGELFF
clone_size: few
v_call: TRBV24-1
j_call: TRBJ2-2
d_call: TRBD1

cdr3_aa: CASRMGLAGGSSNEQFF
clone_size: NA
v_call: TRBV27
j_call: TRBJ2-1
d_call: TRBD2

cdr3_aa: CASSNRQGISAYEQYF
clone_size: NA
v_call: TRBV21-1
j_call: TRBJ2-7
d_call: NA

cdr3_aa: CAAGLAAYNEQFF
clone_size: NA
v_call: TRBV6-5
j_call: TRBJ2-1
d_call: TRBD2

cdr3_aa: CATSPGDYTGELFF
clone_size: NA
v_call: TRBV15
j_call: TRBJ2-2
d_call: NA

cdr3_aa: CASSLGGSNQPQHF
clone_size: NA
v_call: TRBV5-1
j_call: TRBJ1-5
d_call: NA

cdr3_aa: CASSYVAGEAGELFF
clone_size: NA
v_call: TRBV6-5
j_call: TRBJ2-2
d_call: TRBD2

cdr3_aa: CASSRGQQPQHF
clone_size: NA
v_call: TRBV19
j_call: TRBJ1-5
d_call: NA

cdr3_aa: CAWSARGYGYTF
clone_size: NA
v_call: TRBV30
j_call: TRBJ1-2
d_call: NA

cdr3_aa: CASSQHLIGVGEKLFF
clone_size: once
v_call: TRBV3-1/TRBV3-2
j_call: TRBJ1-4
d_call: NA

cdr3_aa: CASSLRTSGSTDTQYF
clone_size: NA
v_call: TRBV5-4
j_call: TRBJ2-3
d_call: TRBD2

cdr3_aa: CASSPRQEETQYF
clone_size: NA
v_call: TRBV18
j_call: TRBJ2-5
d_call: NA

cdr3_aa: CATITSAEAFF
clone_size: NA
v_call: TRBV28
j_call: TRBJ1-1
d_call: NA

cdr3_aa: CASSLAEGAYNEQFF
clone_size: NA
v_call: TRBV5-4
j_call: TRBJ2-1
d_call: NA

cdr3_aa: CASSLPGGIWNEQFF
clone_size: NA
v_call: TRBV5-6
j_call: TRBJ2-1
d_call: NA

cdr3_aa: CASRQGQGTAFF
clone_size: NA
v_call: TRBV6-5
j_call: TRBJ1-1
d_call: TRBD1

cdr3_aa: CASSIRQGKETQYF
clone_size: NA
v_call: TRBV19
j_call: TRBJ2-5
d_call: TRBD1

cdr3_aa: CASSPSAGYNEQFF
clone_size: once
v_call: TRBV7-3
j_call: TRBJ2-1
d_call: TRBD2

cdr3_aa: CASSPVGIAGVYNEQFF
clone_size: NA
v_call: TRBV28
j_call: TRBJ2-1
d_call: TRBD2

cdr3_aa: CASSLLSVTHDGYTF
clone_size: NA
v_call: TRBV28
j_call: TRBJ1-2
d_call: NA

cdr3_aa: CASSLMGRGGTSGANVLTF
clone_size: NA
v_call: TRBV7-9
j_call: TRBJ2-6
d_call: TRBD2

cdr3_aa: CASSPSVYGEQFF
clone_size: NA
v_call: TRBV18
j_call: TRBJ2-1
d_call: NA

cdr3_aa: CASRDRAFGGETQYF
clone_size: NA
v_call: TRBV19
j_call: TRBJ2-5
d_call: TRBD1

cdr3_aa: CASSQGWGGYEQYF
clone_size: NA
v_call: TRBV4-2
j_call: TRBJ2-7
d_call: NA

cdr3_aa: CASSSGVGDQETQYF
clone_size: NA
v_call: TRBV27
j_call: TRBJ2-5
d_call: NA

cdr3_aa: CASSQGLGQTSSYNSPLHF
clone_size: NA
v_call: TRBV4-1
j_call: TRBJ1-6
d_call: TRBD1

cdr3_aa: CASSLGQGKGGYTF
clone_size: NA
v_call: TRBV5-1
j_call: TRBJ1-2
d_call: TRBD1

cdr3_aa: CASSYAPARGYTF
clone_size: NA
v_call: TRBV6-2/TRBV6-3
j_call: TRBJ1-2
d_call: NA

cdr3_aa: CASRAGVYEQYF
clone_size: NA
v_call: TRBV28
j_call: TRBJ2-7
d_call: NA

cdr3_aa: CASSQAVRNNEQFF
clone_size: NA
v_call: TRBV3-1/TRBV3-2
j_call: TRBJ2-1
d_call: NA

cdr3_aa: CAWSANMGALEKLFF
clone_size: NA
v_call: TRBV30
j_call: TRBJ1-4
d_call: NA

cdr3_aa: CASSLSNTDTQYF
clone_size: few
v_call: TRBV11-3
j_call: TRBJ2-3
d_call: NA

cdr3_aa: CASSPRPRRYNEQFF
clone_size: NA
v_call: TRBV27
j_call: TRBJ2-1
d_call: NA

cdr3_aa: CASSLRASGGSNEQFF
clone_size: NA
v_call: TRBV7-2
j_call: TRBJ2-1
d_call: TRBD2

cdr3_aa: CASSLAPTGIQPQHF
clone_size: NA
v_call: TRBV7-2
j_call: TRBJ1-5
d_call: NA

cdr3_aa: CASSLTGSSTDTQYF
clone_size: NA
v_call: TRBV9
j_call: TRBJ2-3
d_call: TRBD1

cdr3_aa: CASGRGTGTAQPQHF
clone_size: NA
v_call: TRBV6-5
j_call: TRBJ1-5
d_call: TRBD1

cdr3_aa: CATSSSGTSYGYTF
clone_size: NA
v_call: TRBV15
j_call: TRBJ1-2
d_call: NA

cdr3_aa: CASSGGTSGSSYEQYF
clone_size: NA
v_call: TRBV6-2/TRBV6-3
j_call: TRBJ2-7
d_call: TRBD2

cdr3_aa: CASSRDRGQETQYF
clone_size: once
v_call: TRBV4-1
j_call: TRBJ2-5
d_call: TRBD1

cdr3_aa: CASSYTQGRAFF
clone_size: NA
v_call: TRBV6-5
j_call: TRBJ1-1
d_call: NA

cdr3_aa: CASSRSSTEQYF
clone_size: NA
v_call: TRBV6-2/TRBV6-3
j_call: TRBJ2-7
d_call: NA

cdr3_aa: CASSQDRGGGEQFF
clone_size: NA
v_call: TRBV4-1
j_call: TRBJ2-1
d_call: TRBD2

cdr3_aa: CASSREGGEQFF
clone_size: once
v_call: TRBV11-1
j_call: TRBJ2-1
d_call: TRBD2

cdr3_aa: CASSTTRNEKLFF
clone_size: NA
v_call: TRBV18
j_call: TRBJ1-4
d_call: NA

cdr3_aa: CAWSVHPTVSYGYTF
clone_size: NA
v_call: TRBV30
j_call: TRBJ1-2
d_call: NA

cdr3_aa: CAPPMREGRGFNEQFF
clone_size: NA
v_call: TRBV7-9
j_call: TRBJ2-1
d_call: TRBD2

cdr3_aa: CASSDPTGGNQPQHF
clone_size: NA
v_call: TRBV28
j_call: TRBJ1-5
d_call: TRBD1

cdr3_aa: CATSPRGGETQYF
clone_size: few
v_call: TRBV15
j_call: TRBJ2-5
d_call: TRBD2

cdr3_aa: CASSLAGVRTNYGYTF
clone_size: NA
v_call: TRBV5-4
j_call: TRBJ1-2
d_call: NA

cdr3_aa: CASSFLAGEVGKQYF
clone_size: NA
v_call: TRBV5-1
j_call: TRBJ2-7
d_call: TRBD2

cdr3_aa: CASSQGGWGGTEAFF
clone_size: NA
v_call: TRBV14
j_call: TRBJ1-1
d_call: NA

cdr3_aa: CASSAAGAGTGELFF
clone_size: NA
v_call: TRBV6-4
j_call: TRBJ2-2
d_call: NA

cdr3_aa: CASSEARSRGEQFF
clone_size: NA
v_call: TRBV6-1
j_call: TRBJ2-1
d_call: NA

cdr3_aa: CASSETGGLLNEKLFF
clone_size: NA
v_call: TRBV19
j_call: TRBJ1-4
d_call: NA

cdr3_aa: CSARYTGTAFF
clone_size: NA
v_call: TRBV20-1
j_call: TRBJ1-1
d_call: NA

cdr3_aa: CASSGAQGGPNYGYTF
clone_size: NA
v_call: TRBV6-1
j_call: TRBJ1-2
d_call: NA

cdr3_aa: CASSPPGDRTEAFF
clone_size: NA
v_call: TRBV2
j_call: TRBJ1-1
d_call: NA

cdr3_aa: CASSVTGGNTEAFF
clone_size: once
v_call: TRBV19
j_call: TRBJ1-1
d_call: NA